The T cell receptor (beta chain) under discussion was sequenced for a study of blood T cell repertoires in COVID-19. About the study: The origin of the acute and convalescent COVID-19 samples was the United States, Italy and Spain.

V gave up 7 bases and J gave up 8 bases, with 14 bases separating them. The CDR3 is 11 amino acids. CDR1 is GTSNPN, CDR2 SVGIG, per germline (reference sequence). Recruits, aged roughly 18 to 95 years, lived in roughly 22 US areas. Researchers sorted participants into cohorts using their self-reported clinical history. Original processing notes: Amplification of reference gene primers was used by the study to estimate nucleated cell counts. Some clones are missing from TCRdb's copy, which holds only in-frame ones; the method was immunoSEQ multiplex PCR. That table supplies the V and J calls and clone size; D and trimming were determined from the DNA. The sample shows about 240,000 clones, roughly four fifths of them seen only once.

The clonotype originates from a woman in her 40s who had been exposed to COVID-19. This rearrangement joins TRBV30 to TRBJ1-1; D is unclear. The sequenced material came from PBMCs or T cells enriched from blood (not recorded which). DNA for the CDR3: TGTGCCTTCGGTGGAGCCCAAGAAGCTTTCTTT. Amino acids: CAFGGAQEAFF.